These T cell receptor beta chains were read from a single sample in a study of blood T cells in healthy people across ages. TCRdb re-called the 5' RACE reads with MiXCR, one entry per CDR3 protein. Of over a million distinct CDR3 sequences detected, about 45% appear once; the ten largest clones hold 4%. Sample: blood. These receptor sequences come from a woman in her late teens or twenties in good health. The CDR3 runs from the conserved cysteine through the conserved F or W. The D gene is left open where the match is weak. Clone size is not always given. Where it is, it says once, few, many or a class for expanded clones.

-	TRBV20-1	TRBJ2-5	18	-	CSARDQVGRASTIAGQYF	TGCAGTGCTAGAGATCAGGTTGGAAGGGCATCCACCATAGCCGGGCAGTACTTC
-	TRBV6-1	TRBJ1-5	13	-	CASSEAGVQPQHF	TGTGCCAGCAGTGAAGCAGGGGTTCAGCCCCAGCATTTT
TRBD1	TRBV7-3	TRBJ2-1	16	few	CASSTTGASSYNEQFF	TGTGCCAGCAGCACGACAGGGGCGAGCTCCTACAATGAGCAGTTCTTC
-	TRBV7-2	TRBJ1-1	12	-	CASSHQGQGAFF	TGTGCCAGCAGCCATCAGGGGCAGGGGGCTTTCTTT
TRBD1	TRBV10-3	TRBJ2-1	14	-	CAIGGQGENNEQFF	TGTGCCATCGGGGGACAGGGTGAGAATAATGAGCAGTTCTTC
-	TRBV4-3	TRBJ2-3	15	-	CASSQRDTSTDTQYF	TGCGCCAGCAGCCAACGGGACACTAGCACAGATACGCAGTATTTT
TRBD2	TRBV20-1	TRBJ2-7	19	once	CSAPLRGTSGGSSYNEQYF	TGCAGTGCTCCCCTGCGAGGGACTAGCGGGGGTAGCTCCTACAATGAGCAGTACTTC
TRBD1	TRBV7-9	TRBJ2-1	16	-	CASSVDRGVRYNEQFF	TGTGCCAGCAGCGTCGACAGGGGCGTGAGATACAATGAGCAGTTCTTC
TRBD1	TRBV19	TRBJ1-2	13	-	CASRRPGGAGYTF	TGTGCCAGTAGACGACCAGGGGGGGCTGGCTACACCTTC
-	TRBV5-5	TRBJ2-3	14	-	CASSLPHSRDTQYF	TGTGCCAGCAGCTTGCCCCACTCCAGGGATACGCAGTATTTT
-	TRBV20-1	TRBJ1-1	14	-	CSARRGVEATEAFF	TGCAGTGCTAGGCGGGGGGTTGAGGCCACTGAAGCTTTCTTT